These 28 T cell receptor beta chains were all obtained from the same sample, sequenced in a study of T cells in Graves' hyperthyroidism and ophthalmopathy. Amplified TCR beta CDR3 regions came from RNA transcripts. Primed by the HTBI set, a first-round RT-PCR was run on the TCR CDR3. TCRdb independently ran MiXCR on the multiplex PCR reads; one entry per CDR3 protein. This table has under 400,000 distinct CDR3 sequences, around 13% appearing once. Sequencing input: blood. The receptors come from an older woman with Graves' hyperthyroidism.

This clonotype was seen a handful of times. The genes are TRBV5-1 and TRBJ2-7; no clear D gene. Germline assignment: CDR1 SGHRS and CDR2 YFSETQ. This CDR3 is built from 14 residues. Trimming stripped 2 bases from V and 3 bases from J, with 12 bases between. CDR3 DNA: TGCGCCAGCAGCTTCAACAAAGGTCTCTACGAGCAGTACTTC. Its translation is CASSFNKGLYEQYF.

The chain has TRBV2 and TRBJ2-1; 9 bases line up with TRBD2. The germline V gene encodes CDR1 SNHLY and CDR2 FYNNEI. V trimming: 3 bases; J trimming: 6 bases; junction bases outside the gene matches: 9. This CDR3 contains 16 residues. CDR3 DNA: TGTGCCAGCAGTGAGTCGCGGCTAGCGGGGTCCAATGAGCAGTTCTTC. Amino acids: CASSESRLAGSNEQFF.

As to this clonotype: Since a much larger clone is just one base distant, this may be a read error. The gene calls are TRBV7-9 and TRBJ2-7; tentatively, D is TRBD2 (5 bases). The tail of the sequence fits TRBJ2-1 better, so the J call may be wrong. Germline CDR1 is SEHNR and CDR2 is FQNEAQ (reference sequence). CDR3 length: 14 amino acids. The CDR3 DNA follows: TGTGCCAGCAGCTTATCTAGCTGGCCCTACGAGCAGTTCTTC. Protein product: CASSLSSWPYEQFF.

This clonotype has a count of ten or more. The J gene is TRBJ2-5, the V gene TRBV4-1, with 11 bases that match TRBD1. The CDR3 extends over 15 amino acids. Per germline, CDR1 MGHRA and CDR2 YSYEKL. J lost 5 bases, V lost 4 bases, and 6 bases had no gene match. The CDR3 sequence is CASSRGQGGVETQYF. The CDR3 DNA sequence: TGCGCCAGCAGCCGGGGACAGGGGGGTGTGGAGACCCAGTACTTC.

Only a few counts were recorded for this clonotype. The rearrangement uses TRBV24-1 and TRBJ2-5; D unclear. Germline CDR1 reads KGHDR; CDR2 reads SFDVKD. The V and J ends lost 0 bases and 7 bases respectively, with 11 bases between them. This CDR3 is built from 14 residues. As DNA, the CDR3 is TGTGCCACCAGTGATTTGGCAGCCCCAGTGACCCAGTACTTC. It codes for CATSDLAAPVTQYF.

The chain couples TRBV11-2 to TRBJ2-2; D is possibly TRBD1 (5 bases). The CDR3 length is 15 residues. The germline V gene encodes CDR1 SGHAT and CDR2 FQNNGV. V was pared by 0 bases and J by 4 bases, with 9 bases between. The CDR3 DNA sequence: TGTGCCAGCAGCTTAGATCCAGGGCTCACCGGGGAGCTGTTTTTT. Its protein is CASSLDPGLTGELFF.

The CDR3 region is CASSNLPTIYF. In DNA form, the CDR3 reads TGTGCCAGCAGCAACCTCCCCACCATATATTTT. The chain uses TRBV13 and TRBJ1-3; D unresolved. With 5 bases removed from V and 9 bases from J, the gap between germline ends came to 8 bases. This CDR3 region has 11 residues. Germline V CDR1 and CDR2: PRHDT, FYEKMQ (reference sequence). The complete variable domain, with remaining parts taken from reference TRBV13 and TRBJ1-3, reads AAGVIQSPRHLIKEKRETATLKCYPIPRHDTVYWYQQGPGQDPQFLISFYEKMQSDKGSIPDRFSAQQFSDYHSELNMSSLELGDSALYFCASSNLPTIYFGEGSWLTVV.

This clonotype was seen repeatedly, ten times or more. The chain combines TRBV28 with TRBJ1-6, with a weak D call TRBD1 (5 bases). The CDR3 loop spans 16 amino acids. Trimming pared 2 bases from V and 8 bases from J, leaving 16 bases between. The V gene's germline CDR1 is MDHEN and CDR2 SYDVKM. CDR3 residues: CASSLGSRDFYSPLHF. The CDR3 nucleotides read TGTGCCAGCAGTTTAGGTTCCAGGGACTTTTATTCACCCCTCCACTTT.

This clonotype was seen at least ten times. The chain employs TRBV2 and TRBJ2-7, with 11 bases matching TRBD2. CDR3 length: 17 residues. The J segment lost 0 bases and the V segment lost 0 bases, leaving 4 bases of the junction unmatched. Germline assignment: CDR1 SNHLY and CDR2 FYNNEI. DNA of the CDR3: TGTGCCAGCAGTGAAGCGAGACTAGCGGGACGCTCCTACGAGCAGTACTTC. This codes for CASSEARLAGRSYEQYF.

This clonotype turned up a few times. The rearrangement joins TRBV7-9 to TRBJ1-3, with TRBD1 as a possible D gene (6 bases). Per germline, CDR1 SEHNR and CDR2 FQNEAQ (reference sequence). Trimming pared 5 bases from V and 4 bases from J, leaving 18 bases between. This CDR3 is built from 16 residues. The CDR3 coding sequence is TGTGCCAGCAGCCCAGGCGAGACAGGCTCGGGAAACACCATATATTTT. It translates to CASSPGETGSGNTIYF.

This clonotype has at least ten counts. One end of the junction varies from germline; a read error may be responsible. This sequence joins TRBV2 and TRBJ2-7; D assignment may be TRBD1 or TRBD2 (6 bases each). The CDR3 sequence is 13 residues long. Germline V gene lookup returns CDR1 SNHLY and CDR2 FYNNEI. CDR3 nucleotides: TGTGTCAGCCTCCGGGGGACCCAGGGGAAGCAGTACTTC. As protein: CVSLRGTQGKQYF.

This clonotype was observed a handful of times. This clone may be a read error of a much larger clone one base away. The chain uses TRBV11-2 and TRBJ1-2; 9 bases line up with TRBD1. Germline loops: CDR1 SGHAT, CDR2 FQNNGV. The CDR3 totals 15 residues. With V trimmed by 5 bases and J by 6 bases, 10 bases remained unmatched. This CDR3 is CASSPFQDRGHGYTF. In DNA form, the CDR3 reads TGTGCCAGCAGCCCATTTCAGGACAGGGGTCATGGCTACACCTTC.

This clonotype was observed at least ten times. The CDR3 reads CASSQRLAGITDTQYF. CDR3 nucleotides: TGTGCCAGCAGCCAAAGGCTAGCGGGAATCACAGATACGCAGTATTTT. The genes are TRBV3-1 and TRBJ2-3; 9 positions match TRBD2. Trimming at V came to 2 bases and at J to 2 bases, leaving 5 bases not matched to a gene. Germline lookup yields CDR1 LGHDT and CDR2 YNNKEL (reference sequence). The CDR3 totals 16 residues.

This clonotype was seen a handful of times. The genes are TRBV20-1 and TRBJ2-1, with D perhaps matching TRBD2 (5 bases). Germline V gene lookup returns CDR1 DFQATT and CDR2 SNEGSKA (reference sequence). Trimming pared 0 bases from V and 4 bases from J, leaving 16 bases between. The CDR3 totals 16 residues. Here the CDR3 DNA reads TGCAGTGCTAGAGATGGGCCCAGCGGAGCTTACAATGAGCAGTTCTTC. Amino acids: CSARDGPSGAYNEQFF.

V gene TRBV28 combines with J gene TRBJ2-5; 13 nucleotides line up with TRBD2. Germline V CDR1 and CDR2: MDHEN, SYDVKM. V lost 5 bases to trimming and J lost 0 bases; unmatched junction nucleotides: 9. The CDR3 has 18 residues. The CDR3 is CASSPSTSGRAYQETQYF. CDR3 nucleotide sequence: TGTGCCAGCAGTCCCTCCACTAGCGGGAGGGCTTACCAAGAGACCCAGTACTTC.

This clonotype was counted a few times. The rearrangement joins TRBV27 to TRBJ1-6; TRBD1 might be the D (6 bases). The germline V gene has CDR1 MNHEY and CDR2 SMNVEV (reference sequence). The germline V and J ends were trimmed by 3 bases and 9 bases, with 12 bases remaining between them. The CDR3 spans 14 residues. CDR3 sequence reads: CASSLGASGSPLHF. Here the CDR3 DNA reads TGTGCCAGCAGTTTGGGGGCATCGGGTTCACCCCTCCACTTT.

This clonotype was picked up many times. The genes are TRBV6-2 or TRBV6-3 and TRBJ1-1; no clear D gene. V was pared by 6 bases and J by 5 bases, with 10 bases between. Germline CDR1 reads MNHEY; CDR2 reads SVGEGT. The CDR3 covers 12 residues. This chain's CDR3 is CASRPPGTEAFF. CDR3 nucleotide sequence: TGTGCCAGCAGACCCCCGGGTACTGAAGCTTTCTTT.

At least ten counts were recorded for this clonotype. This chain links TRBV6-1 with TRBJ2-1; TRBD1 might be the D (5 bases). CDR3 length: 17 residues. Trimming pared 6 bases from V and 3 bases from J, leaving 21 bases between. Germline assignment: CDR1 MNHNS and CDR2 SASEGT. For the CDR3, the DNA is TGTGCCAGCAGAGTTAGTTACAGGAACTTAAACTACAATGAGCAGTTCTTC. Its translation: CASRVSYRNLNYNEQFF.

The V call is TRBV6-1, the J call TRBJ1-3; D uncertain. CDR3 size: 14 residues. The germline CDR1 and CDR2 sequences are MNHNS and SASEGT. Trimming stripped 7 bases from V and 6 bases from J, with 16 bases between. CDR3 DNA sequence: TGTGCCAGCAACCTTCCGGGGAGCGAAAACACCATATATTTT. It encodes CASNLPGSENTIYF.

The CDR3: CSARDRRQAQPQHF. For the CDR3, the DNA is TGCAGTGCCAGGGACAGGAGGCAGGCTCAGCCCCAGCATTTT. The V and J genes are TRBV20-1 and TRBJ1-5; 8 bases are a match to TRBD1. The CDR3 extends over 14 amino acids. V lost 6 bases and J lost 6; bases outside the gene matches: 10. In germline, CDR1 is DFQATT, CDR2 SNEGSKA (reference sequence).

This clonotype was detected ten times or more. The V gene is TRBV12-3 or TRBV12-4, the J gene TRBJ2-1; possible D gene TRBD2, 6 bases. The V end lost 5 bases, the J end lost 5 bases, and 13 bases lay between the germline ends. This CDR3 has 14 amino acids. This CDR3 is CASSRLVRNNEQFF. The DNA for the CDR3 is TGTGCCAGCAGTCGACTAGTCCGCAACAATGAGCAGTTCTTC.

The chain links TRBV5-1 to TRBJ2-2; perhaps TRBD1 as D (6 bases). This CDR3 is 16 amino acids long. Per germline, CDR1 SGHRS and CDR2 YFSETQ. V dropped 3 bases and J dropped 6 bases, with 18 bases sitting between them. The CDR3 loop reads CASSSQGVTGSGELFF. In nucleotides, the CDR3 is TGCGCCAGCAGCTCACAGGGAGTAACGGGTTCCGGGGAGCTGTTTTTT.

There are many counts of this clonotype. The rearrangement links TRBV2 to TRBJ2-5; D not resolved. The CDR3 consists of 14 residues. Germline V CDR1 and CDR2: SNHLY, FYNNEI. V shed 1 base and J shed 4 bases, with 10 bases lying between them. The CDR3 is CASSEGTAGETQYF. Written as DNA, the CDR3 is TGTGCCAGCAGTGAAGGGACCGCCGGAGAGACCCAGTACTTC.

This clonotype has more than one count but fewer than ten. V and J are TRBV5-5 and TRBJ1-1; TRBD1 is a possible D gene (6 bases). Trimming took 7 bases from V and 1 from J, leaving 14 bases between them. Germline CDR1 is SGHKS and CDR2 is YYEKEE (reference sequence). The CDR3 is made up of 14 amino acids. CDR3 protein: CASPKQGGNTEAFF. The DNA for the CDR3 is TGTGCCAGCCCAAAACAGGGAGGGAACACTGAAGCTTTCTTT.

In this sample, this clonotype turned up many times. CDR3 DNA sequence: TGTGCCAGCAGCGTAGCGGACGGGACCTACGAGCAGTACTTC. Amino acid sequence: CASSVADGTYEQYF. V gene TRBV9 combines with J gene TRBJ2-7; D possibly corresponds to TRBD2 (5 bases). V was clipped by 0 bases and J by 2 bases, with 9 bases between them. Per the germline V gene, CDR1 is SGDLS and CDR2 is YYNGEE. The length of the CDR3 is 14 residues.

There are many counts of this clonotype. The CDR3 sequence: CASSQERQGELFF. CDR3 DNA sequence: TGTGCCAGCAGCCAAGAACGGCAGGGGGAGCTGTTTTTT. The chain carries TRBV3-1 and TRBJ2-2; no clear D gene. This CDR3 contains 13 residues. Trimming removed 0 bases from V and 8 bases from J, with 7 bases in between. Germline CDR1 and CDR2: LGHDT and YNNKEL (reference sequence).

This clonotype was seen many times. This chain uses TRBV2 with TRBJ1-3; D gene unclear. Per germline, CDR1 SNHLY and CDR2 FYNNEI. V lost 4 bases and J 0 bases, leaving 7 bases between the germline ends. CDR3 size: 14 residues. Written as DNA, the CDR3 is TGTGCCAGCAGTGTGCCGAGCTCTGGAAACACCATATATTTT. It translates to CASSVPSSGNTIYF.

This chain connects TRBV3-1 to TRBJ2-1, with a weak D call TRBD2 (6 bases). The germline V gene encodes CDR1 LGHDT and CDR2 YNNKEL (reference sequence). Trimming removed 1 base from V and 8 bases from J, with 9 bases in between. The CDR3 spans 13 residues. The CDR3: CASSQAGSYEQFF. The CDR3 nucleotides read TGTGCCAGCAGCCAAGCCGGGAGCTATGAGCAGTTCTTC.